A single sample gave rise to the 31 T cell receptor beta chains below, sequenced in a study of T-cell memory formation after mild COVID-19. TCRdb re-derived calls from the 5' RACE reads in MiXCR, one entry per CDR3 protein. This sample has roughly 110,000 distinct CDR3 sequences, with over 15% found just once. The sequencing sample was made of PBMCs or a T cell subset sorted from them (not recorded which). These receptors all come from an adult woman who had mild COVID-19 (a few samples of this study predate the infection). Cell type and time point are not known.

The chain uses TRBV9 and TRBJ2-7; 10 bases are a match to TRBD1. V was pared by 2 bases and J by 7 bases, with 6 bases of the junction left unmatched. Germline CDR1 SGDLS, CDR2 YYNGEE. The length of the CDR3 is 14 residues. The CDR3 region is CASSVTGGQGEQYF. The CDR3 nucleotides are TGTGCCAGCAGCGTGACAGGGGGCCAGGGTGAGCAGTACTTC.

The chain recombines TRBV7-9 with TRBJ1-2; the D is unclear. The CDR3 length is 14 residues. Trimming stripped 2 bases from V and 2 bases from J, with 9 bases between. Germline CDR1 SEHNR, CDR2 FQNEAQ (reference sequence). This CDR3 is CASSLSGQNYGYTF. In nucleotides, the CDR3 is TGTGCCAGCAGCTTATCCGGGCAGAACTATGGCTACACCTTC.

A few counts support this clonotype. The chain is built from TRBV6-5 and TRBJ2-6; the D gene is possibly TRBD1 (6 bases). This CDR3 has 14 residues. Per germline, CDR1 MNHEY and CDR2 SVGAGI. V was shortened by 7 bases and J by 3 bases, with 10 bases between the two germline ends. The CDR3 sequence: CASTGVSGANVLTF. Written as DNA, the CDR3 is TGTGCCAGCACAGGGGTGAGTGGGGCCAACGTCCTGACTTTC.

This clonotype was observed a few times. CDR3 amino acids: CSAREAGIGQPQHF. The CDR3 nucleotides are TGCAGTGCTAGAGAGGCGGGGATCGGTCAGCCCCAGCATTTT. The chain links TRBV20-1 to TRBJ1-5; D is unclear. Germline-derived CDR1 and CDR2 are DFQATT and SNEGSKA (reference sequence). The CDR3 sequence is 14 residues long. Trimming left V 0 bases short and J 6 bases short, with 12 bases between.

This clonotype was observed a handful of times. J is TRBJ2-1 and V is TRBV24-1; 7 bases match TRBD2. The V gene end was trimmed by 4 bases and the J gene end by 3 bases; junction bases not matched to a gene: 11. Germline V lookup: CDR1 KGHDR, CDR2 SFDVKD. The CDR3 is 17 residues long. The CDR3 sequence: CATSDPRASGFYNEQFF. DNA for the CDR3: TGTGCCACCAGTGACCCCCGGGCTAGCGGATTCTACAATGAGCAGTTCTTC.

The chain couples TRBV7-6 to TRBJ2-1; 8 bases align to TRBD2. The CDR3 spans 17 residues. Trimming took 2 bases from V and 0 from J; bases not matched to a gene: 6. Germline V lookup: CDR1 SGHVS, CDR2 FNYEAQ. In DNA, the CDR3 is TGTGCCAGCAGCTTATTCCGAGCGGGAGTCTCCTACAATGAGCAGTTCTTC. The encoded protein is CASSLFRAGVSYNEQFF.

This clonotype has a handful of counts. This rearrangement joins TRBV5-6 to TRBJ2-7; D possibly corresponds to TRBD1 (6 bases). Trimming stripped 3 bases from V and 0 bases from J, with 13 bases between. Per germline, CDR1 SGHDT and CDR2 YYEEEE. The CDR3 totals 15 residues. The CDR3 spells CASSWGRQLSYEQYF. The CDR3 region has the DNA TGTGCCAGCAGCTGGGGGCGACAGCTCTCCTACGAGCAGTACTTC.

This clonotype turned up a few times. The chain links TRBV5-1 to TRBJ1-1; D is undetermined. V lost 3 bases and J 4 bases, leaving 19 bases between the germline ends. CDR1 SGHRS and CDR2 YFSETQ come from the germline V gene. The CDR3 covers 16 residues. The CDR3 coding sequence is TGCGCCAGCAGCTCCTCCCAGTCCGGGATCTTCACTGAAGCTTTCTTT. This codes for CASSSSQSGIFTEAFF.

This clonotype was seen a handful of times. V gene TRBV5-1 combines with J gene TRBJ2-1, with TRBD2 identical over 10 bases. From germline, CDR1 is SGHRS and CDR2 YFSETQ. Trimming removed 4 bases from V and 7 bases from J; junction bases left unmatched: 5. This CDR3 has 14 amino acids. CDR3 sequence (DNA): TGCGCCAGCAGCCATACACTAGCGGGGAATGAGCAGTTCTTC. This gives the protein CASSHTLAGNEQFF.

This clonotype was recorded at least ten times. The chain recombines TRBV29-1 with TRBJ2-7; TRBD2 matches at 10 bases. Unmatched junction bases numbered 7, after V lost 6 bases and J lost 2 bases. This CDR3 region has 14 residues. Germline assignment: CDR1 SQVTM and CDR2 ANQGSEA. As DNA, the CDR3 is TGCAGCGTGACGGGACTAGCGACGACCTACGAGCAGTACTTC. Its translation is CSVTGLATTYEQYF.

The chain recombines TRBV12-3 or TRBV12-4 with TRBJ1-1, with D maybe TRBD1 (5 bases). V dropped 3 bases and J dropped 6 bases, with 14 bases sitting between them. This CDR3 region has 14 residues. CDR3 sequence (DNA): TGTGCCAGCAGTTTCCCAGGGTCTTGGGCTGAAGCTTTCTTT. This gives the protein CASSFPGSWAEAFF.

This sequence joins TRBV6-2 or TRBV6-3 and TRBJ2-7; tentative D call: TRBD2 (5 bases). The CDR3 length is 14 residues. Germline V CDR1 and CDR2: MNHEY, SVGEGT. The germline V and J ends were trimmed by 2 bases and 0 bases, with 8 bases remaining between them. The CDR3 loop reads CASSYEGPSYEQYF. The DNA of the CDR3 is TGTGCCAGCAGTTACGAGGGCCCCTCCTACGAGCAGTACTTC.

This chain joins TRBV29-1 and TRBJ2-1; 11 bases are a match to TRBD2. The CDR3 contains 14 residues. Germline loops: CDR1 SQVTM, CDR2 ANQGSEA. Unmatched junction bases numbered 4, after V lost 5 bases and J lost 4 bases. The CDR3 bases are TGCAGCGTTCAAGGGACTAGCGGTTACAATGAGCAGTTCTTC. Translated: CSVQGTSGYNEQFF.

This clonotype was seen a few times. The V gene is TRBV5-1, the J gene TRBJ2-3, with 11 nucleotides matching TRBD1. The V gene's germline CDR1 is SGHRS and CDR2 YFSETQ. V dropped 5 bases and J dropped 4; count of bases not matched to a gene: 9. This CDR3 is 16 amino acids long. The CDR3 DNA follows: TGCGCCAGCAGGAAGCCGGGACAGGGGGTGGCAGATACGCAGTATTTT. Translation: CASRKPGQGVADTQYF.

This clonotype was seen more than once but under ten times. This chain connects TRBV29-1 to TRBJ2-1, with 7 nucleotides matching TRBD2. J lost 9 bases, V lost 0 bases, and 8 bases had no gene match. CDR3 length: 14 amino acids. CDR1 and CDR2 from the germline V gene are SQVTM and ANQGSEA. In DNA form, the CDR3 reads TGCAGCGTTGAAGAACTTGGGACTATTGGTGAGCAGTTCTTC. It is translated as CSVEELGTIGEQFF.

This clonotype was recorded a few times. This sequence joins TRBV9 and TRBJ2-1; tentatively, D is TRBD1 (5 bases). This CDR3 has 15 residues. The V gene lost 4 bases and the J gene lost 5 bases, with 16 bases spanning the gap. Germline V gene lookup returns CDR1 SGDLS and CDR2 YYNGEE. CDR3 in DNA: TGTGCCAGCAGCCCAGGGCCGTTTGGGAACAATGAGCAGTTCTTC. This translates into CASSPGPFGNNEQFF.

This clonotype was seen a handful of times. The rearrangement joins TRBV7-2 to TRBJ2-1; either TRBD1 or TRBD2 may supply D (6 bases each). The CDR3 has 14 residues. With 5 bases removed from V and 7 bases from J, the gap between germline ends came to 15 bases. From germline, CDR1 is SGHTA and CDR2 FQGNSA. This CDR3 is CASSRMQGRNEQFF. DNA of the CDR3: TGTGCCAGCAGCCGCATGCAGGGGAGGAATGAGCAGTTCTTC.

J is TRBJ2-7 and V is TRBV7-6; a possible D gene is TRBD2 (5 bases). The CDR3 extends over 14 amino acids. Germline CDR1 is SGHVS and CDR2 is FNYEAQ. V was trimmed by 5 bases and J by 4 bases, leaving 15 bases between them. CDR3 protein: CASSPRGAKYEQYF. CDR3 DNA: TGTGCCAGCAGCCCCCGGGGAGCTAAGTACGAGCAGTACTTC.

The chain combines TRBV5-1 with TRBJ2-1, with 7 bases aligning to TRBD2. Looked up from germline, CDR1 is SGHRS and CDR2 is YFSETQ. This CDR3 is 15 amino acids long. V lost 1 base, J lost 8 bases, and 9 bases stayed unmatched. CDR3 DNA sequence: TGCGCCAGCAGCTTGAGTCCGGGGGGTCGAGATGAGCAGTTCTTC. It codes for CASSLSPGGRDEQFF.

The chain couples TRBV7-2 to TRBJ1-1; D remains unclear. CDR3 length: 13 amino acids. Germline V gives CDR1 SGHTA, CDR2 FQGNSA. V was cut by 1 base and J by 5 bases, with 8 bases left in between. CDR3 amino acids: CASSLGHYTEAFF. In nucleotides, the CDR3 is TGTGCCAGCAGCTTAGGACACTATACTGAAGCTTTCTTT.

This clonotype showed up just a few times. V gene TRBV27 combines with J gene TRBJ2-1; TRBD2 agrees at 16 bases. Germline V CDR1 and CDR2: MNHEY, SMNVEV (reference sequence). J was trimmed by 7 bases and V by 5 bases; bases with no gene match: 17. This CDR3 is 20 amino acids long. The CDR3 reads CASSIQTPGLAGGPLNEQFF. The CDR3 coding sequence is TGTGCCAGCAGTATACAAACCCCGGGACTAGCGGGGGGGCCCTTGAATGAGCAGTTCTTC.

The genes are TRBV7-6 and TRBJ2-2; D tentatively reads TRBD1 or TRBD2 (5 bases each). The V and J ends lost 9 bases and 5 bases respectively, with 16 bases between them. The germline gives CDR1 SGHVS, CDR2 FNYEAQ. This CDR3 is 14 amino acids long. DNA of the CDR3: TGTGCCAGTCTTCCCGGGGCGAGTACCGGGGAGCTGTTTTTT. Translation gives CASLPGASTGELFF.

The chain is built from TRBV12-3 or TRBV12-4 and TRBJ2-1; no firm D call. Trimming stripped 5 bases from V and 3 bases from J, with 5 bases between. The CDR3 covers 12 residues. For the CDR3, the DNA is TGTGCCAGCAGTATGGGCTACAATGAGCAGTTCTTC. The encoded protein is CASSMGYNEQFF.

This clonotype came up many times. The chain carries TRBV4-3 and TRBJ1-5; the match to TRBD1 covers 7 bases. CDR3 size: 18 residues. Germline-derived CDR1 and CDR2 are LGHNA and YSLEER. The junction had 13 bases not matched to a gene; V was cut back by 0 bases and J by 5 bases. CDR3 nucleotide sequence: TGCGCCAGCAGCCAAGATATTGAACGGACAGGCGATGATCAGCCCCAGCATTTT. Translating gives CASSQDIERTGDDQPQHF.

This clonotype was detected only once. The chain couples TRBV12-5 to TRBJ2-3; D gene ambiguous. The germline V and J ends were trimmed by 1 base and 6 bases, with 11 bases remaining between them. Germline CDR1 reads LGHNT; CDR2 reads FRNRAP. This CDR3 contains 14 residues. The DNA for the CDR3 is TGTGCTAGTGGTTTGGACGGCCTGAGGGATACGCAGTATTTT. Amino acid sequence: CASGLDGLRDTQYF.

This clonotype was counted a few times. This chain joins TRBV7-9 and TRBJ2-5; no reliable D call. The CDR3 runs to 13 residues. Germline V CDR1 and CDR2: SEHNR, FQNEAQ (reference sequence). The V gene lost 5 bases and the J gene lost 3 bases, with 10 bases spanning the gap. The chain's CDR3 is CASSVDLEETQYF. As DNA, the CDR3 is TGTGCCAGCAGCGTGGACCTGGAAGAGACCCAGTACTTC.

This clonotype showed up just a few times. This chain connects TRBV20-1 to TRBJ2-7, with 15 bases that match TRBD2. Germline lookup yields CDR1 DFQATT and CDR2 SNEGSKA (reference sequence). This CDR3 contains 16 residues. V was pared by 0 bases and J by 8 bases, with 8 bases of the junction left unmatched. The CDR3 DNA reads TGCAGTGCTAGAGATCCCTCCGGGACTAGCGGGGGGCAGCAGTACTTC. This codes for CSARDPSGTSGGQQYF.

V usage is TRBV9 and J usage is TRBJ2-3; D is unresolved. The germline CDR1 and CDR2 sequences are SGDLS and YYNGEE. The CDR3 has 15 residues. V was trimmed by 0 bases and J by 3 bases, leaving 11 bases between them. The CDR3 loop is CASSVDPLETDTQYF. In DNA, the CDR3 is TGTGCCAGCAGCGTAGACCCCCTAGAAACAGATACGCAGTATTTT.

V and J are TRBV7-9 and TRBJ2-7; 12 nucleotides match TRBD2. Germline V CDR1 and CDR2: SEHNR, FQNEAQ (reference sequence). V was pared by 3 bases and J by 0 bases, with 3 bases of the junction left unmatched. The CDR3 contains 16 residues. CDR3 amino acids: CASSLTSGGSSYEQYF. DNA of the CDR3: TGTGCCAGCAGCTTGACTAGCGGGGGAAGCTCCTACGAGCAGTACTTC.

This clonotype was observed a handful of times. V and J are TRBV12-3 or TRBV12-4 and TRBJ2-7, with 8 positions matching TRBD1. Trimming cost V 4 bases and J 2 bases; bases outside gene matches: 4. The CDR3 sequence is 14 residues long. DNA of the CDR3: TGTGCCAGCAGTTACAGGGGGATCGCCTACGAGCAGTACTTC. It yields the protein CASSYRGIAYEQYF.

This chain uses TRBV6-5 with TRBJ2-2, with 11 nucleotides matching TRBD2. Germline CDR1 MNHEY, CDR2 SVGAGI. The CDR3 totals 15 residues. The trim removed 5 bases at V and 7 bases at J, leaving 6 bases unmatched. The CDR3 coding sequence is TGTGCCAGCAGTGATAGCGGGAGGGCCAACGGGGAGCTGTTTTTT. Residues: CASSDSGRANGELFF.